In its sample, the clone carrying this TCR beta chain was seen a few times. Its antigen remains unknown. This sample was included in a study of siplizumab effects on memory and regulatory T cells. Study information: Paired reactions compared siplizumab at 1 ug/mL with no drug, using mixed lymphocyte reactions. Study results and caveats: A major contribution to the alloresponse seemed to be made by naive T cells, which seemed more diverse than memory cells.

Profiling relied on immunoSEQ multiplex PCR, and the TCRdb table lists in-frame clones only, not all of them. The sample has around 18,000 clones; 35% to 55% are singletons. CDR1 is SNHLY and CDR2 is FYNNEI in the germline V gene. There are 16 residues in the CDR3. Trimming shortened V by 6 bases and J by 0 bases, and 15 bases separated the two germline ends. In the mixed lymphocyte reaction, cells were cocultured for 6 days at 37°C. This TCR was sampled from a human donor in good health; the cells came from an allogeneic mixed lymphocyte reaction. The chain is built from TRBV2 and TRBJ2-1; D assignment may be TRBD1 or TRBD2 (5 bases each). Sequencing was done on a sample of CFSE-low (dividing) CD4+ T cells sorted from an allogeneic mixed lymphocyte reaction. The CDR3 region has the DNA TGTGCCAGCAGCGAGGGCAGGGCTAGCTCCTACAATGAGCAGTTCTTC. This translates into CASSEGRASSYNEQFF.